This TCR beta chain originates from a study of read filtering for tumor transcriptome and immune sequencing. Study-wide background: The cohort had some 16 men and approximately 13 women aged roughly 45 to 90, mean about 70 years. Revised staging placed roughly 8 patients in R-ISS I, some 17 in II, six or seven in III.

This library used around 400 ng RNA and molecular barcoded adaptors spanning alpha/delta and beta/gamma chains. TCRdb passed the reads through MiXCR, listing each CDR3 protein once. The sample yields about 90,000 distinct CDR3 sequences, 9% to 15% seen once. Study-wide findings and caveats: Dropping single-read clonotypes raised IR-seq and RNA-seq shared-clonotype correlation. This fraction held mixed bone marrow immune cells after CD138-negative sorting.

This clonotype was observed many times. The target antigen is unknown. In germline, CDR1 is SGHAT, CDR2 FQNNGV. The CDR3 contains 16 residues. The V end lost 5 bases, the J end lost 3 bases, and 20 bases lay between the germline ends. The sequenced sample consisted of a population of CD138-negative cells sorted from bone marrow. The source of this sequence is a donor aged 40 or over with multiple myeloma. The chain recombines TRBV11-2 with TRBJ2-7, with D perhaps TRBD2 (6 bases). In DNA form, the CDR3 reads TGTGCCAGCAGCCCATTATCGGCGGGACTCTACTACGAGCAGTACTTC. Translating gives CASSPLSAGLYYEQYF. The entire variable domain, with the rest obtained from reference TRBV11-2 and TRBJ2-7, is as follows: EAGVAQSPRYKIIEKRQSVAFWCNPISGHATLYWYQQILGQGPKLLIQFQNNGVVDDSQLPKDRFSAERLKGVDSTLKIQPAKLEDSAVYLCASSPLSAGLYYEQYFGPGTRLTVT.